This TCR beta chain derives from a study of cytomegalovirus exposure and HLA in healthy donors. Study background: An early release of data contained 75 million to 90 million unique TCRs, which came from HLA-typed donors.

In the PCR, 60 Vbeta and 13 Jbeta primers were used. The data were produced by immunoSEQ multiplex PCR, yet TCRdb's version contains in-frame clones alone and is incomplete. The sample holds 150,000 to 200,000 clones, about four fifths seen once. Study-level findings and limits: A missense DCLRE1C variant was associated with V- and J-gene trimming of TCR beta chains in a later analysis, and an independent cohort replicated the association. Some public TCRs appeared in many individuals, while most sequences were rare. Presence/absence analyses assumed roughly uniform sequencing depth across donors, which may not hold.

Trimming removed 5 bases from V and 6 bases from J; junction bases left unmatched: 6. CDR3 length: 13 residues. Per the germline V gene, CDR1 is MNHNS and CDR2 is SASEGT. About this clone: Its target is unknown.

The clonotype comes from a young man in good health and CMV-seropositive. The chain is built from TRBV6-1 and TRBJ1-1; 7 positions agree with TRBD1. The sequenced material came from PBMCs. The CDR3 DNA sequence: TGTGCCAGCAGTAGAAACAGGGGAGCTGAAGCTTTCTTT. The encoded protein is CASSRNRGAEAFF.